This T cell receptor beta chain is drawn from a study of cytomegalovirus exposure and HLA in healthy donors. On the study more broadly: Drawn from HLA-typed donors, some 80 million unique TCRs were held in an early data release. Findings and limits, study-wide: In a later analysis, a genetic analysis reported fewer productive-TCR N-insertions in an Asian-associated ancestry cluster than the cohort average. TCR beta sequences reportedly predicted the HLA-A and HLA-B alleles of most subjects accurately.

V lost 3 bases and J lost 1, with 10 bases in between. The CDR3 sequence is 15 residues long. Germline V gives CDR1 LNHDA, CDR2 SQIVND (reference sequence). As regards this clone: What it binds is not known.

The study ran its PCR with 60 Vbeta and 13 Jbeta primers. Method: immunoSEQ multiplex PCR; TCRdb's copy keeps in-frame clones and lacks some. The sample has 150,000 or so clones, about three quarters seen once. The rearrangement uses TRBV19 and TRBJ1-5; no clear D gene. The sample was PBMCs. This clonotype was sampled from a female donor in good health and CMV-seronegative. CDR3 in DNA: TGTGCCAGTAGTATTATGAGGGTAAGCAATCAGCCCCAGCATTTT. This gives the protein CASSIMRVSNQPQHF.